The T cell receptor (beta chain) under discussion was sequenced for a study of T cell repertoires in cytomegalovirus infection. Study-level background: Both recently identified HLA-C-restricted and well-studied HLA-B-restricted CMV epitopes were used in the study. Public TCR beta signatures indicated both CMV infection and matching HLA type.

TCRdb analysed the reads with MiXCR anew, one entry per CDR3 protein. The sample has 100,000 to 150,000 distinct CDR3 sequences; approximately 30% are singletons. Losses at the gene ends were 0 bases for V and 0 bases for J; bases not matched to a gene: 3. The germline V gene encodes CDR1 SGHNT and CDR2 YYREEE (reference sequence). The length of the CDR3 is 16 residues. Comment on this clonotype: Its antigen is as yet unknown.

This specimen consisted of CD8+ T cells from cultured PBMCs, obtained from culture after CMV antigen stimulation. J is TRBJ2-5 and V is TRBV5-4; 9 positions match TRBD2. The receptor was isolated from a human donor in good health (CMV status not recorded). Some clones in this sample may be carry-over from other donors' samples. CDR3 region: CASSLGLAGDQETQYF. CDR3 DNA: TGTGCCAGCAGCTTGGGATTAGCGGGGGACCAAGAGACCCAGTACTTC.